This T cell receptor beta chain was obtained from a study of T-cell memory formation after mild COVID-19. TCR alpha and TCR beta cDNA libraries carrying sample barcodes and UMIs were produced by 5'RACE using constant-segment primers. In TCRdb, the 5' RACE reads were re-called with MiXCR into one record per CDR3 protein. The sample lists about 290,000 distinct CDR3 sequences, approximately 19% occurring once. The study, taken as a whole, reports: Contracting clones localized mainly to CM and EM when CD4+ and mainly to EMRA when CD8+. Day 15 to 85 contractors were CD4/CD8 balanced; later expanders leaned CD4+.

CDR1 is MRHNA and CDR2 is SNTAGT in the germline V gene. The CDR3 is made up of 13 amino acids. Trimming removed 4 bases from V and 4 bases from J, with 9 bases in between. This clonotype was recorded a few times. Its antigen is currently unknown. Sequenced sample: PBMCs or a T cell subset sorted from them (not recorded which). The TCR was taken from a man younger than 35 who had mild COVID-19 (a few samples of this study predate the infection). Cell type and time point are not known. V usage is TRBV6-4 and J usage is TRBJ2-3; the D gene is possibly TRBD1 (6 bases). CDR3 nucleotide sequence: TGTGCCAGCAGTGTCAACAGGGCAGATACGCAGTATTTT. Residues: CASSVNRADTQYF.